The 29 T cell receptor beta chains given below trace back to one sample, sequenced in a study of cytomegalovirus exposure and HLA in healthy donors. The PCR employed 60 Vbeta primers together with 13 Jbeta primers. The table came from immunoSEQ multiplex PCR; TCRdb's copy has only in-frame clones and leaves some out. The data hold some 150,000 clones, with roughly 79% observed a single time. The sequenced sample was PBMCs. These TCRs come from a woman aged 25 to 39 in good health and CMV-seropositive.

The chain combines TRBV12-5 with TRBJ2-1, with 12 nucleotides matching TRBD2. Germline values: CDR1 LGHNT, CDR2 FRNRAP. The V segment lost 3 bases and the J segment 9 bases; nucleotides outside the gene matches: 6. This CDR3 spans 15 amino acids. The CDR3 DNA reads TGTGCTAGTGGTTTACCTAGCGGGAGGGTCAGTGAGCAGTTCTTC. This sequence encodes CASGLPSGRVSEQFF.

This chain uses TRBV9 with TRBJ1-1; D is ambiguous. Germline V lookup: CDR1 SGDLS, CDR2 YYNGEE. The CDR3 loop spans 13 amino acids. V was pared by 0 bases and J by 4 bases, with 7 bases between. CDR3 loop: CASSVAPGTEAFF. The CDR3 DNA reads as TGTGCCAGCAGCGTAGCCCCGGGCACTGAAGCTTTCTTT.

This chain links TRBV9 with TRBJ1-1; D perhaps matches TRBD1 (6 bases). Looked up from germline, CDR1 is SGDLS and CDR2 is YYNGEE. Trimming stripped 3 bases from V and 6 bases from J, with 18 bases between. This CDR3 has 15 amino acids. CDR3 in DNA: TGTGCCAGCAGCGGAACAGGGCTTGGCGGTGCTGAAGCTTTCTTT. Its translation is CASSGTGLGGAEAFF.

This CDR3 is CASSFGSTSGSLTPYEQYF. CDR3 in DNA: TGTGCCAGCAGCTTTGGATCGACTAGCGGGAGCCTAACCCCCTACGAGCAGTACTTC. The chain joins TRBV5-4 to TRBJ2-7; 12 positions agree with TRBD2. This CDR3 has 19 residues. The V gene's germline CDR1 is SGHNT and CDR2 YYREEE (reference sequence). J lost 2 bases, V lost 2 bases, and 14 bases had no gene match.

The CDR3 DNA follows: TGTGCCTGGAGTGTAACCGGAAACATTCAGTACTTC. This translates into CAWSVTGNIQYF. The chain carries TRBV30 and TRBJ2-4, with D unclear. Germline V gene sequence: CDR1 GTSNPN, CDR2 SVGIG (reference sequence). The CDR3 sequence is 12 residues long. Trimming left V 0 bases short and J 6 bases short, with 6 bases between.

This clone was seen more than once but under ten times. The V and J genes are TRBV29-1 and TRBJ2-1; no definite D call. Trimming left V 3 bases short and J 5 bases short, with 14 bases between. The CDR3 has 14 amino acids. Germline CDR1 reads SQVTM; CDR2 reads ANQGSEA. CDR3 bases: TGCAGCGTTGATGGCGGAACCTTCGACAATGAGCAGTTCTTC. Residues: CSVDGGTFDNEQFF.

This clone occurred a few times. CDR3 protein: CASSLGPTPLHF. DNA of the CDR3: TGTGCCAGCAGCTTAGGTCCAACACCCCTCCACTTT. This chain connects TRBV7-9 to TRBJ1-6; D is unclear. The CDR3 covers 12 residues. Deletions cut 1 base from V and 11 bases from J, with 6 bases between. In germline, CDR1 is SEHNR, CDR2 FQNEAQ (reference sequence).

This clone was found once. This rearrangement joins TRBV10-3 to TRBJ2-2; 8 nucleotides match TRBD2. This CDR3 region has 16 residues. Trimming at V came to 4 bases and at J to 0 bases, leaving 4 bases not matched to a gene. Germline assignment: CDR1 ENHRY and CDR2 SYGVKD. The chain's CDR3 is CAISGGGGTNTGELFF. The CDR3 DNA sequence: TGTGCCATCAGTGGAGGCGGGGGGACGAACACCGGGGAGCTGTTTTTT.

For the CDR3, the DNA is TGTGCCAGCAGTGTACAGGCCTCTAACTATGGCTACACCTTC. Encoded protein: CASSVQASNYGYTF. The gene calls are TRBV6-1 and TRBJ1-2; perhaps TRBD1 as D (5 bases). This CDR3 is built from 14 residues. V shed 4 bases and J shed 0 bases, with 9 bases lying between them. Germline values: CDR1 MNHNS, CDR2 SASEGT.

This rearrangement joins TRBV2 to TRBJ2-7, with D unresolved. V lost 8 bases to trimming and J lost 0 bases, with 11 bases between them. CDR3 length: 13 residues. From germline, CDR1 is SNHLY and CDR2 FYNNEI. The CDR3 nucleotides are TGTGCCAGCGGAGATAGGTTCTCCTACGAGCAGTACTTC. The encoded protein is CASGDRFSYEQYF.

This clone came up once. This rearrangement joins TRBV27 to TRBJ2-5; 8 bases fit TRBD2. The V and J ends lost 4 bases and 7 bases, in that order; junction bases with no gene match: 11. Per germline, CDR1 MNHEY and CDR2 SMNVEV (reference sequence). The CDR3 is 15 residues long. As DNA, the CDR3 is TGTGCCAGCAGTTGGAGTAGCGGGATCTCGGGGACCCAGTACTTC. Translated: CASSWSSGISGTQYF.

The chain couples TRBV12-5 to TRBJ2-1; 8 bases line up with TRBD2. Trimming removed 9 bases from V and 0 bases from J; junction bases left unmatched: 4. CDR1 is LGHNT and CDR2 is FRNRAP in the germline V gene. This CDR3 region has 14 residues. CDR3 residues: CASVAGSSYNEQFF. As DNA, the CDR3 is TGTGCTAGCGTAGCGGGAAGCTCCTACAATGAGCAGTTCTTC.

This clone was observed a handful of times. CDR3 bases: TGTGCCTGGAGTAAGACCCGGACAGTTAGGGGTCCCGGGGAGCTGTTTTTT. It encodes CAWSKTRTVRGPGELFF. J is TRBJ2-2 and V is TRBV30, with D perhaps matching TRBD1 (6 bases). Germline V CDR1 and CDR2: GTSNPN, SVGIG (reference sequence). The CDR3 loop spans 17 amino acids. V shed 2 bases and J shed 6 bases, with 22 bases lying between them.

The chain employs TRBV5-5 and TRBJ2-7; no definite D call. The CDR3 loop spans 13 amino acids. Per germline, CDR1 SGHKS and CDR2 YYEKEE (reference sequence). Trimming took 4 bases from V and 4 from J, leaving 12 bases between them. The CDR3 bases are TGTGCCAGCAGCCCCAACGGGTGGTACGAGCAGTACTTC. Translation gives CASSPNGWYEQYF.

The chain carries TRBV7-6 and TRBJ2-7; D gene unclear. The V gene's germline CDR1 is SGHVS and CDR2 FNYEAQ. The CDR3 sequence is 14 residues long. Between the trimmed V and J ends, which lost 1 base and 0 bases, there was a span of 7 bases. The CDR3 reads CASSLGSGSYEQYF. CDR3 in DNA: TGTGCCAGCAGCTTAGGGTCGGGCTCCTACGAGCAGTACTTC.

The J gene is TRBJ1-5, the V gene TRBV19, with TRBD1 identical over 7 bases. CDR1 and CDR2 from the germline V gene are LNHDA and SQIVND (reference sequence). The J segment lost 9 bases and the V segment lost 4 bases, leaving 6 bases of the junction unmatched. This CDR3 has 13 residues. In DNA, the CDR3 is TGTGCCAGTAGTACGGACAGGTATCGGCCCCAGCATTTT. Its translation is CASSTDRYRPQHF.

This chain connects TRBV18 to TRBJ1-4; 7 bases match TRBD1. V trimming: 3 bases; J trimming: 8 bases; junction bases outside the gene matches: 12. CDR1 KGHSH and CDR2 LQKENI come from the germline V gene. The CDR3 has 16 amino acids. CDR3 amino acids: CASSPSYRGELEKLFF. Here the CDR3 DNA reads TGTGCCAGCTCACCCTCTTACAGGGGTGAGTTGGAAAAACTGTTTTTT.

This chain connects TRBV30 to TRBJ2-7; 7 nucleotides match TRBD2. There are 14 residues in the CDR3. The germline gives CDR1 GTSNPN, CDR2 SVGIG (reference sequence). V shed 6 bases, J shed 0 bases, and the junction held 8 bases outside the gene matches. Here the CDR3 DNA reads TGTGCCTGCGCCCGCCGCGGGGGCTCCTACGAGCAGTACTTC. Translating gives CACARRGGSYEQYF.

This chain connects TRBV7-8 to TRBJ2-1, with TRBD1 as a possible D gene (6 bases). The CDR3 covers 16 residues. V was shortened by 1 base and J by 0 bases, with 10 bases between the two germline ends. The germline V gene has CDR1 SGHVS and CDR2 FQNEAQ. The CDR3 sequence is CASSLGQAFSYNEQFF. As DNA, the CDR3 is TGTGCCAGCAGCTTAGGACAGGCTTTCTCCTACAATGAGCAGTTCTTC. Full variable domain (remainder filled in from reference TRBV7-8 and TRBJ2-1): GAGVSQSPRYKVAKRGQDVALRCDPISGHVSLFWYQQALGQGPEFLTYFQNEAQLDKSGLPSDRFFAERPEGSVSTLKIQRTQQEDSAVYLCASSLGQAFSYNEQFFGPGTRLTVL.

In this sample, this clone turned up a few times. Other DNA sequences within the sample encode an identical CDR3. The rearrangement joins TRBV5-1 to TRBJ2-7; 10 bases agree with TRBD2. The CDR3 extends over 15 amino acids. The V gene end was trimmed by 0 bases and the J gene end by 2 bases; junction bases not matched to a gene: 2. Germline loops: CDR1 SGHRS, CDR2 YFSETQ. The CDR3 spells CASSLGTSGPYEQYF. In nucleotides, the CDR3 is TGCGCCAGCAGCTTGGGGACTAGCGGACCCTACGAGCAGTACTTC.

V and J are TRBV18 and TRBJ1-2; 9 bases are a match to TRBD1. V shed 2 bases, J shed 7 bases, and the junction held 8 bases outside the gene matches. The CDR3 consists of 15 residues. CDR1 and CDR2 (germline): KGHSH, LQKENI. The chain's CDR3 is CASSPAGTGSGGYTF. The CDR3 DNA reads as TGTGCCAGCTCACCAGCGGGGACAGGGAGTGGTGGCTACACCTTC.

V usage is TRBV5-6 and J usage is TRBJ1-4; no firm D call. The V and J ends lost 1 base and 1 base respectively, with 8 bases between them. This CDR3 is 15 amino acids long. CDR1 SGHDT and CDR2 YYEEEE come from the germline V gene. The CDR3, as DNA: TGTGCCAGCAGCTTGCTTCGGGGAACTAATGAAAAACTGTTTTTT. Amino acid sequence: CASSLLRGTNEKLFF.

The V call is TRBV5-1, the J call TRBJ2-5, with D perhaps TRBD1 (5 bases). The germline V and J ends were trimmed by 4 bases and 7 bases, with 14 bases remaining between them. This CDR3 is 13 amino acids long. Germline CDR1 and CDR2: SGHRS and YFSETQ. The chain's CDR3 is CASSPQDHGTQYF. DNA for the CDR3: TGCGCCAGCAGCCCACAGGACCACGGGACCCAGTACTTC.

The rearrangement links TRBV27 to TRBJ2-2, with no clear D. The CDR3 length is 14 residues. V lost 11 bases to trimming and J lost 1 base, with 14 bases between them. Germline loops: CDR1 MNHEY, CDR2 SMNVEV (reference sequence). The CDR3 reads CASAVTLNTGELFF. In DNA form, the CDR3 reads TGTGCCTCGGCGGTAACACTGAACACCGGGGAGCTGTTTTTT.

This clone was seen a handful of times. V usage is TRBV19 and J usage is TRBJ1-1, with D possibly TRBD1 on 6 matching bases. Germline values: CDR1 LNHDA, CDR2 SQIVND (reference sequence). The CDR3 spans 12 residues. Trimming stripped 6 bases from V and 5 bases from J, with 10 bases between. The CDR3 sequence is CASRNRVTEAFF. The CDR3 DNA reads TGTGCCAGTAGGAACAGGGTGACTGAAGCTTTCTTT.

The chain carries TRBV4-1 and TRBJ1-2; 9 nucleotides agree with TRBD1. J lost 2 bases, V lost 4 bases, and 2 bases had no gene match. Germline V CDR1 and CDR2: MGHRA, YSYEKL. The CDR3 has 14 residues. The CDR3 DNA follows: TGCGCCAGCAGCCTGGGACAGGGAAACTATGGCTACACCTTC. As protein: CASSLGQGNYGYTF.

This CDR3 is CASSLGLTAPAKNIQYF. The CDR3, as DNA: TGCGCCAGCAGCTTGGGTCTGACAGCCCCAGCCAAAAACATTCAGTACTTC. V and J are TRBV5-1 and TRBJ2-4; possible D gene TRBD1, 5 bases. Germline lookup yields CDR1 SGHRS and CDR2 YFSETQ. V gave up 0 bases and J gave up 0 bases, with 13 bases separating them. The CDR3 is made up of 17 amino acids.

V is TRBV11-2 and J is TRBJ1-1; 7 positions match TRBD1. V dropped 5 bases and J dropped 1; count of bases not matched to a gene: 1. The CDR3 is 13 amino acids. Per germline, CDR1 SGHAT and CDR2 FQNNGV. CDR3 in amino acids: CASSRDRNTEAFF. The CDR3 bases are TGTGCCAGCAGCCGGGACAGGAACACTGAAGCTTTCTTT.

This chain joins TRBV27 and TRBJ1-1; D is possibly TRBD1 (5 bases). Trimming cost V 5 bases and J 4 bases, with 17 bases left between them. Germline V gene sequence: CDR1 MNHEY, CDR2 SMNVEV (reference sequence). The length of the CDR3 is 15 residues. In DNA, the CDR3 is TGTGCCAGCAGTAGGGAATCAGGGAGGGTCACTGAAGCTTTCTTT. Translating it yields CASSRESGRVTEAFF.